This TCR beta chain originates from a study of CD8 T cells in ankylosing spondylitis. Study-level results: Reported data indicate significant enrichment of disease-linked clones within matched ankylosing spondylitis synovial fluid. What appeared characteristic of ankylosing spondylitis blood was a TCR beta motif of under 10 highly homologous variants. Clones linked to the disease showed a CD8+ phenotype. They occurred at relatively low frequencies in peripheral blood.

One entry per CDR3 protein results from TCRdb running MiXCR on the 5' RACE reads. The profile shows under 150,000 distinct CDR3 sequences, roughly 9% of them singletons. Trimming stripped 5 bases from V and 4 bases from J, with 17 bases between. The germline V gene has CDR1 SGHVS and CDR2 FQNEAQ. This CDR3 has 15 residues. This clonotype was detected a few times. What it binds is unknown. The chain is built from TRBV7-8 and TRBJ1-2; TRBD1 might be the D (5 bases). The sequence derives from a male donor with ankylosing spondylitis or in good health (not recorded which). Source material: blood, either unsorted or a sorted T cell fraction (not recorded which). CDR3 protein: CASSHLDILAYGYTF. The CDR3 DNA sequence: TGTGCCAGCAGCCACCTGGACATCTTAGCCTATGGCTACACCTTC.